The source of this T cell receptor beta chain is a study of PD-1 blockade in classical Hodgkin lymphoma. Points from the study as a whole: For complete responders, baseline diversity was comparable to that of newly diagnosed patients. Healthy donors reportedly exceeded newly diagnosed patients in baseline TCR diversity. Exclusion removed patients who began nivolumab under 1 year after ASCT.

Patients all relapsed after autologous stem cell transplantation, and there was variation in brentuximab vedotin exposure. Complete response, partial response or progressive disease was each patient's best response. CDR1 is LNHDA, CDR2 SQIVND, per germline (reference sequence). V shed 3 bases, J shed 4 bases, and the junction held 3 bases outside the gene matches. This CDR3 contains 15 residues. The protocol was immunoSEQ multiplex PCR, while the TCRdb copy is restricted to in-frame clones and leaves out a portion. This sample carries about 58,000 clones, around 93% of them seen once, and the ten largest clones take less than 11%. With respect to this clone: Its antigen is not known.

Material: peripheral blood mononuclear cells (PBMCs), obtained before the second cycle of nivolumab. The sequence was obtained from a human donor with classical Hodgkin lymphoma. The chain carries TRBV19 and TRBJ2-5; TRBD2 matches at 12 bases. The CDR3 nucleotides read TGTGCCAGTAGTATTACTAGCGGGGGGACAGAGACCCAGTACTTC. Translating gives CASSITSGGTETQYF.